The sequence of this TCR beta chain was determined in a study of blood T cell repertoires in COVID-19. Looking at the study overall: The origin of the acute and convalescent COVID-19 samples was the United States, Italy and Spain. The analysed material was cDNA or gDNA that came from T cells, B-cell-depleted T cells, or PBMCs.

V lost 0 bases and J 0 bases, leaving 9 bases between the germline ends. CDR3 length equals 16 residues. Germline V CDR1 and CDR2: LGHNA, YSLEER. Original handling: By means of reference gene primer amplification, nucleated cell counts were estimated. Some clones are missing from TCRdb's copy, which holds only in-frame ones; the method was immunoSEQ multiplex PCR. V and J calls and clone size are those listed in that table; D and trimming were worked out from the DNA. The table has about 210,000 clones, roughly four fifths seen once. The gene calls are TRBV4-3 and TRBJ1-5; the D is unclear. Sequenced sample: peripheral blood. The sequence was collected from a middle-aged woman with acute or convalescent COVID-19. Here the CDR3 reads CASSQDAQYSNQPQHF. CDR3 nucleotide sequence: TGCGCCAGCAGCCAAGATGCCCAGTATAGCAATCAGCCCCAGCATTTT.